These 24 T cell receptor beta chains were all obtained from the same sample, sequenced in a study of response to subunit inactivated influenza vaccine. TCRdb analysed the RT-PCR reads with MiXCR anew, one entry per CDR3 protein. The sample consists of approximately 570,000 distinct CDR3 sequences, under 9% of them appearing once. The sequenced sample was PBMCs from blood, obtained roughly 24 months after vaccination. These receptors were obtained from a man aged 50-75 years who received an inactivated influenza vaccine.

This clonotype has only a few counts. The chain joins TRBV11-2 to TRBJ2-4; 10 bases agree with TRBD1. This CDR3 is 20 amino acids long. The germline CDR1 and CDR2 sequences are SGHAT and FQNNGV. Unmatched junction bases numbered 19, after V lost 5 bases and J lost 3 bases. The CDR3 region is CASSPQIRQGAHIDKNIQYF. The CDR3 DNA reads TGTGCCAGCAGCCCACAGATCAGACAGGGGGCGCACATTGACAAAAACATTCAGTACTTC.

The chain employs TRBV6-2 or TRBV6-3 and TRBJ2-1, with 7 bases aligning to TRBD1. The V gene end was trimmed by 0 bases and the J gene end by 5 bases; junction bases not matched to a gene: 7. CDR3 length: 16 residues. Germline V gene data show CDR1 as MNHEY and CDR2 as SVGEGT. The CDR3 coding sequence is TGTGCCAGCAGTTACTCGCCAGGGGGTGTCGACAATGAGCAGTTCTTC. Amino acid sequence: CASSYSPGGVDNEQFF.

The chain links TRBV4-3 to TRBJ1-3; D not certain. The CDR3 totals 16 residues. Germline CDR1 LGHNA, CDR2 YSLEER. The V gene lost 0 bases and the J gene lost 4 bases, with 13 bases spanning the gap. The CDR3 loop is CASSQDRPGRGNTIYF. The CDR3 DNA follows: TGCGCCAGCAGCCAAGATCGGCCGGGAAGAGGAAACACCATATATTTT.

This clonotype showed up many times. The chain combines TRBV5-1 with TRBJ1-1; 8 bases map to TRBD1. Trimming at V came to 0 bases and at J to 6 bases, leaving 1 base not matched to a gene. The germline V gene has CDR1 SGHRS and CDR2 YFSETQ. This CDR3 region has 13 residues. CDR3 residues: CASSLGGQAEAFF. The CDR3 coding sequence is TGCGCCAGCAGCTTGGGGGGACAGGCTGAAGCTTTCTTT.

CDR3 residues: CASGPVGGEGINEQFF. CDR3 in DNA: TGTGCCAGCGGACCCGTGGGGGGAGAAGGTATCAATGAGCAGTTCTTC. The rearrangement links TRBV27 to TRBJ2-1, with D possibly being TRBD2 (6 bases). The CDR3 runs to 16 residues. In germline, CDR1 is MNHEY, CDR2 SMNVEV (reference sequence). V was pared by 8 bases and J by 6 bases, with 23 bases between.

This clonotype has just a few counts. J is TRBJ2-1 and V is TRBV6-6, with TRBD2 matching over 7 bases. Germline V gene lookup returns CDR1 MNHNY and CDR2 SVGAGI (reference sequence). V lost 2 bases, J lost 11 bases, and 3 bases stayed unmatched. The CDR3 is made up of 12 amino acids. The CDR3 sequence: CASSYGSGKQFF. CDR3 nucleotides: TGTGCCAGCAGTTACGGGAGCGGGAAGCAGTTCTTC.

This clonotype was seen more than once but under ten times. The genes are TRBV4-2 and TRBJ2-5, with D unclear. The CDR3 extends over 15 amino acids. Per germline, CDR1 LGHNA and CDR2 YNFKEQ. V was cut by 0 bases and J by 7 bases, with 15 bases left in between. DNA of the CDR3: TGTGCCAGCAGCCAAGAGACGTCGCACCCAGGGACCCAGTACTTC. It is translated as CASSQETSHPGTQYF.

The table lists this clonotype with a few counts. CDR3 region: CSARDSSLADEQFF. In nucleotides, the CDR3 is TGCAGTGCTAGAGATAGTTCCCTAGCCGATGAGCAGTTCTTC. This chain links TRBV20-1 with TRBJ2-1, with a weak D call TRBD2 (5 bases). Germline assignment: CDR1 DFQATT and CDR2 SNEGSKA (reference sequence). CDR3 length: 14 amino acids. Trimming left V 0 bases short and J 8 bases short, with 14 bases between.

The chain uses TRBV28 and TRBJ1-1, with 8 nucleotides matching TRBD1. CDR3 length: 14 residues. V was pared by 6 bases and J by 3 bases, with 6 bases of the junction left unmatched. Germline loops: CDR1 MDHEN, CDR2 SYDVKM. The DNA of the CDR3 is TGTGCCAGCAGACCCTTACAGGGGGACACTGAAGCTTTCTTT. This sequence encodes CASRPLQGDTEAFF.

This chain uses TRBV6-1 with TRBJ1-2; maybe TRBD1 (6 bases). This CDR3 has 13 amino acids. Germline assignment: CDR1 MNHNS and CDR2 SASEGT. V was cut by 2 bases and J by 6 bases, with 10 bases left in between. CDR3 in DNA: TGTGCCAGCAGTGAACTGGGGGCTAATGGCTACACCTTC. This sequence encodes CASSELGANGYTF.

The chain links TRBV6-5 to TRBJ1-5; D is unclear. Germline-derived CDR1 and CDR2 are MNHEY and SVGAGI. V was pared by 0 bases and J by 6 bases, with 9 bases between. The CDR3 is 14 amino acids. The DNA for the CDR3 is TGTGCCAGCAGTTACTCCCCCGGAGGTCAGCCCCAGCATTTT. Its translation is CASSYSPGGQPQHF.

The chain joins TRBV16 to TRBJ2-1; D remains unclear. Germline V gene lookup returns CDR1 KGHSY and CDR2 FQNENV. V lost 2 bases and J lost 13, with 9 bases in between. This CDR3 is 11 amino acids long. The CDR3 region has the DNA TGTGCCAGCAGCCAAAGCACGGTACAGTTCTTC. This codes for CASSQSTVQFF.

This clonotype was found many times. The chain carries TRBV20-1 and TRBJ1-2; possible D gene TRBD1, 5 bases. CDR1 DFQATT and CDR2 SNEGSKA come from the germline V gene (reference sequence). V was trimmed by 5 bases and J by 6 bases, leaving 13 bases between them. This CDR3 spans 12 amino acids. In DNA form, the CDR3 reads TGCAGTGCTTGGCCGGGGGAGGATGGCTACACCTTC. It is translated as CSAWPGEDGYTF.

This clonotype was seen ten or more times. The gene calls are TRBV2 and TRBJ1-6; D gene ambiguous. V was pared by 0 bases and J by 8 bases, with 5 bases between. CDR3 length: 13 amino acids. Germline V gives CDR1 SNHLY, CDR2 FYNNEI. This CDR3 reads CASSEALYSPLHF. CDR3 DNA: TGTGCCAGCAGTGAAGCGCTCTATTCACCCCTCCACTTT.

This clonotype was detected a few times. The chain's CDR3 is CASSSYRRPSTDTQYF. The CDR3 coding sequence is TGTGCCAGCAGTTCGTACAGACGGCCTAGCACAGATACGCAGTATTTT. The chain joins TRBV12-3 or TRBV12-4 to TRBJ2-3, with D unresolved. Trimming left V 4 bases short and J 0 bases short, with 14 bases between. This CDR3 has 16 amino acids.

The table lists this clonotype with a few counts. V and J are TRBV30 and TRBJ1-2, with D unresolved. CDR1 is GTSNPN and CDR2 is SVGIG in the germline V gene (reference sequence). This CDR3 has 11 residues. V lost 0 bases and J 3 bases, leaving 2 bases between the germline ends. In DNA form, the CDR3 reads TGTGCCTGGAGTGTAGACTATGGCTACACCTTC. Translation: CAWSVDYGYTF.

This clonotype was found a few times. This chain links TRBV5-1 with TRBJ2-3; D is undetermined. From germline, CDR1 is SGHRS and CDR2 YFSETQ. Trimming removed 4 bases from V and 2 bases from J, with 11 bases in between. This CDR3 contains 14 residues. The CDR3 protein is CASSPSRATDTQYF. The CDR3 region has the DNA TGCGCCAGCAGCCCGTCTAGAGCCACAGATACGCAGTATTTT.

This clonotype was seen ten or more times. The V gene is TRBV9, the J gene TRBJ2-7, with 8 bases fitting TRBD1. V lost 5 bases and J lost 0; bases outside the gene matches: 13. CDR3 length: 17 residues. Germline V gene sequence: CDR1 SGDLS, CDR2 YYNGEE. CDR3 sequence reads: CASSRGQGRSSSYEQYF. In nucleotides, the CDR3 is TGTGCCAGCAGTCGTGGACAGGGCAGATCTTCCTCCTACGAGCAGTACTTC.

This clonotype was seen ten or more times. V and J are TRBV5-1 and TRBJ1-1, with D possibly matching TRBD1 (5 bases). This CDR3 is 16 amino acids long. The germline V gene has CDR1 SGHRS and CDR2 YFSETQ. The ends were cut back, 4 bases at V and 4 bases at J, with 20 bases in the middle. CDR3 sequence reads: CASSIGTGIRGTEAFF. The CDR3 DNA reads as TGCGCCAGCAGCATCGGGACTGGGATTCGTGGCACTGAAGCTTTCTTT.

This clonotype was detected only a few times. The chain has TRBV9 and TRBJ2-6, with D hard to call. The CDR3 runs to 17 residues. V was clipped by 0 bases and J by 4 bases, with 14 bases between them. Germline values: CDR1 SGDLS, CDR2 YYNGEE. In DNA, the CDR3 is TGTGCCAGCAGCGTAGGGTCGGCGATCTACGGGGCCAACGTCCTGACTTTC. It is translated as CASSVGSAIYGANVLTF. Combining the CDR3 with reference TRBV9 and TRBJ2-6 gives the whole variable domain DSGVTQTPKHLITATGQRVTLRCSPRSGDLSVYWYQQSLDQGLQFLIQYYNGEERAKGNILERFSAQQFPDLHSELNLSSLELGDSALYFCASSVGSAIYGANVLTFGAGSRLTVL.

This clonotype was picked up a small number of times. For the CDR3, the DNA is TGTGCCAGCAGTGAATACCACAGGGGCACAGATACGCAGTATTTT. Its translation: CASSEYHRGTDTQYF. This chain links TRBV6-1 with TRBJ2-3; tentative D call: TRBD1 (6 bases). The CDR3 is 15 residues long. V shed 2 bases and J shed 1 base, with 10 bases lying between them. The germline V gene has CDR1 MNHNS and CDR2 SASEGT.

The chain couples TRBV4-2 to TRBJ2-7; D is undetermined. The germline V and J ends were trimmed by 4 bases and 2 bases, with 21 bases remaining between them. The CDR3 covers 17 residues. Germline assignment: CDR1 LGHNA and CDR2 YNFKEQ. CDR3 bases: TGTGCCAGCAGCCCACTGGGTTGGCGGCTTACCACCTACGAGCAGTACTTC. This codes for CASSPLGWRLTTYEQYF.

As to this clonotype: This sequence may be a read error, since a much larger clone differs from it by one base. The rearrangement uses TRBV28 and TRBJ2-7; D remains ambiguous. Germline CDR1 MDHEN, CDR2 SYDVKM. The V gene lost 3 bases and the J gene lost 1 base, with 10 bases spanning the gap. CDR3 length: 14 amino acids. The CDR3 nucleotides are TGTGCCAGCAGTTTGTTCGGGCAGTCCTACGAGCAGTACTTC. As protein: CASSLFGQSYEQYF.

The table lists this clonotype with a few counts. This chain connects TRBV3-1 to TRBJ1-1; TRBD1 matches at 7 bases. The germline V gene has CDR1 LGHDT and CDR2 YNNKEL (reference sequence). The CDR3 length is 14 residues. Germline trimming cut 1 base from V and 10 bases from J; bases unmatched to any gene: 9. The CDR3 protein is CASSQVRQGGVAFF. The DNA of the CDR3 is TGTGCCAGCAGCCAAGTCCGACAGGGTGGGGTAGCTTTCTTT.